The TCR beta chain described here comes from a study of T cell responses to AZD1222 COVID-19 vaccine. Whole-study results and caveats: No day 14 peak samples; only post-peak repertoires were characterized.

As regards this clone: Its antigen is not identified.

The protocol was immunoSEQ multiplex PCR, while the TCRdb copy is restricted to in-frame clones and leaves out a portion. This table holds around 140,000 clones, approximately 85% found once. The germline V gene has CDR1 SGHRS and CDR2 YFSETQ. V dropped 1 base and J dropped 5 bases, with 15 bases sitting between them. CDR3 length: 15 amino acids. The sequence was obtained from an adult who received the MenACWY meningococcal vaccine as a control. The specimen comprised peripheral blood, sampled 28 days after the second dose of the MenACWY control vaccine. The chain links TRBV5-1 to TRBJ2-5; a possible D gene is TRBD1 (5 bases). CDR3 sequence (DNA): TGCGCCAGCAGCTTGTACAAGGGGTCGAGGGAGACCCAGTACTTC. Encoded protein: CASSLYKGSRETQYF.